The clone carrying this TCR beta chain was recorded only once. The record originates from a study of blood T cell repertoires in COVID-19. Study at large: The United States, Italy and Spain supplied acute and convalescent COVID-19 samples.

Authors' methods: Estimates of nucleated cell counts were drawn from the amplification of reference gene primers. TCRdb's copy holds only in-frame clones and misses some; the assay was immunoSEQ multiplex PCR. V and J calls and clone size come straight from that table; D and trimming were deduced from the DNA. The sample includes roughly 260,000 clones, around 90% of them seen just once. Recruits, aged roughly 18 to 89 years, lived in around 24 US areas. Donors were grouped by their self-reported clinical history. V was trimmed by 4 bases and J by 4 bases, leaving 9 bases between them. Looked up from germline, CDR1 is SGHRS and CDR2 is YFSETQ. The CDR3 is made up of 14 amino acids.

The chain carries TRBV5-1 and TRBJ1-6; D remains unclear. Sequencing input: PBMCs or T cells enriched from blood (not recorded which). This TCR was sampled from a human donor in a cohort exposed to, infected with or recovered from COVID-19 (not recorded which). The donor label of this sample is uncertain. The chain's CDR3 is CASSPDGYNSPLHF. The CDR3 DNA follows: TGCGCCAGCAGCCCCGACGGGTATAATTCACCCCTCCACTTT.